The 31 T cell receptor beta chains presented below share a single source sample, sequenced in a study of blood T cell repertoires in COVID-19. The table came from immunoSEQ multiplex PCR; TCRdb's copy has only in-frame clones and leaves some out. Found here are 140,000 to 150,000 clones, around four fifths of them singletons; the top ten hold about 40%. The sequenced sample consisted of peripheral blood. Source of these receptors: a human donor in a cohort sampled during active COVID-19.

This rearrangement joins TRBV19 to TRBJ2-7; D unclear. The ends were cut back, 5 bases at V and 1 base at J, with 6 bases in the middle. The CDR3 spans 12 residues. CDR1 is LNHDA, CDR2 SQIVND, per germline (reference sequence). CDR3 residues: CASSAGSYEQYF. The CDR3 nucleotides read TGTGCCAGTAGTGCCGGGTCCTACGAGCAGTACTTC. Variable domain in full (rest from reference TRBV19 and TRBJ2-7): DGGITQSPKYLFRKEGQNVTLSCEQNLNHDAMYWYRQDPGQGLRLIYYSQIVNDFQKGDIAEGYSVSREKKESFPLTVTSAQKNPTAFYLCASSAGSYEQYFGPGTRLTVT.

This clone has only one observation. The gene calls are TRBV7-2 and TRBJ2-7; TRBD1 is a possible D gene (8 bases). V lost 5 bases, J lost 7 bases, and 18 bases lay in between. CDR3 size: 14 residues. Germline CDR1 is SGHTA and CDR2 is FQGNSA. CDR3 bases: TGTGCCAGCAGCACCCACAACAGGGGGGGAGAGCAGTACTTC. This sequence encodes CASSTHNRGGEQYF.

This clone was detected a few times. J is TRBJ2-1 and V is TRBV19; possibly TRBD1 for D (6 bases). The germline V gene has CDR1 LNHDA and CDR2 SQIVND (reference sequence). The CDR3 consists of 16 residues. V lost 3 bases, J lost 2 bases, and 14 bases lay in between. The DNA of the CDR3 is TGTGCCAGTAGTATGAGACAGGCGCACCCCTACAATGAGCAGTTCTTC. Residues: CASSMRQAHPYNEQFF.

This clone was detected only a few times. The J gene is TRBJ1-5, the V gene TRBV4-1, with D perhaps matching TRBD1 (6 bases). V was cut by 3 bases and J by 4 bases, with 13 bases left in between. Germline V gives CDR1 MGHRA, CDR2 YSYEKL. The CDR3 has 15 amino acids. Written as DNA, the CDR3 is TGCGCCAGCAGCCAGCCGGGACAACTAAATCAGCCCCAGCATTTT. This encodes CASSQPGQLNQPQHF.

The rearrangement uses TRBV3-1 (or the pseudogene TRBV3-2) and TRBJ1-5, with D tentatively TRBD1 (5 bases). Germline values: CDR1 LGHDT, CDR2 YNNKEL (reference sequence). The CDR3 runs to 14 residues. V gave up 5 bases and J gave up 3 bases, with 11 bases separating them. The DNA for the CDR3 is TGTGCCAGCAGCTCCTCAGGGTACAATCAGCCCCAGCATTTT. Protein: CASSSSGYNQPQHF.

This chain uses TRBV5-1 with TRBJ1-1, with 8 bases fitting TRBD1. This CDR3 is 15 amino acids long. J lost 3 bases, V lost 0 bases, and 4 bases had no gene match. Germline V gives CDR1 SGHRS, CDR2 YFSETQ. The CDR3 protein is CASSLGGQGYTEAFF. The CDR3 DNA reads TGCGCCAGCAGCTTGGGCGGACAGGGATACACTGAAGCTTTCTTT.

The genes are TRBV9 and TRBJ1-1; no reliable D call. The CDR3 length is 14 residues. The V gene's germline CDR1 is SGDLS and CDR2 YYNGEE. Trimming shortened V by 0 bases and J by 0 bases, and 6 bases separated the two germline ends. CDR3 sequence: CASSVEAVNTEAFF. Written as DNA, the CDR3 is TGTGCCAGCAGCGTAGAGGCGGTGAACACTGAAGCTTTCTTT.

J is TRBJ2-2 and V is TRBV15; a possible D gene is TRBD2 (6 bases). Deletions cut 1 base from V and 7 bases from J, with 13 bases between. Germline CDR1 is LNHNV and CDR2 is YYDKDF (reference sequence). The CDR3 is 15 amino acids. The chain's CDR3 is CATSRVGGYDGELFF. The CDR3 DNA reads TGTGCCACCAGCAGAGTGGGGGGATATGACGGGGAGCTGTTTTTT.

DNA of the CDR3: TGTGCCAGCAGTGACCTGACAGGCGGCGGCTACACCTTC. Its protein is CASSDLTGGGYTF. The chain has TRBV2 and TRBJ1-2; tentatively, D is TRBD1 (6 bases). Germline lookup yields CDR1 SNHLY and CDR2 FYNNEI. The CDR3 covers 13 residues. The V gene lost 3 bases and the J gene lost 8 bases, with 13 bases spanning the gap.

The chain carries TRBV7-2 and TRBJ2-2; 8 nucleotides match TRBD2. CDR3 size: 16 residues. CDR1 SGHTA and CDR2 FQGNSA come from the germline V gene. The ends lost 3 bases at V and 1 base at J; junction bases unmatched: 4. The CDR3 protein is CASSFAGTRNTGELFF. The CDR3 DNA sequence: TGTGCCAGCAGCTTCGCCGGGACTAGGAACACCGGGGAGCTGTTTTTT.

To note about this clone: A much larger clonotype is one base distant, so this may be a read error. Additional DNA sequences in this sample encode the identical CDR3. The chain is built from TRBV27 and TRBJ1-1, with D tentatively TRBD1 (5 bases). The CDR3 covers 14 residues. Looked up from germline, CDR1 is MNHEY and CDR2 is SMNVEV (reference sequence). CDR3 sequence reads: CASSHRQGPTEAFF. In nucleotides, the CDR3 is TGTGCCAGCAGCCACCGGCAGGGCCCCACTGAAGCCTTCTTT.

This rearrangement joins TRBV19 to TRBJ2-7, with 8 bases lining up with TRBD1. After removal of 4 bases from V and 2 bases from J, the junction contained 4 bases not matched to a gene. This CDR3 region has 14 residues. Germline V gives CDR1 LNHDA, CDR2 SQIVND (reference sequence). CDR3 DNA sequence: TGTGCCAGTAGTAGAACAGGGGGTCCCTACGAGCAGTACTTC. It specifies CASSRTGGPYEQYF.

The rearrangement links TRBV27 to TRBJ2-5, with a tentative D call TRBD1 (6 bases). Germline assignment: CDR1 MNHEY and CDR2 SMNVEV (reference sequence). Trimming left V 5 bases short and J 6 bases short, with 13 bases between. The CDR3 totals 13 residues. The CDR3 DNA reads as TGTGCCAGCAGTAAACAGGGTTGGAAGACCCAGTACTTC. Residues: CASSKQGWKTQYF.

The chain joins TRBV5-6 to TRBJ2-2, with 8 bases identical to TRBD1. The CDR3 has 15 residues. V dropped 3 bases and J dropped 0; count of bases not matched to a gene: 1. From germline, CDR1 is SGHDT and CDR2 YYEEEE. The DNA of the CDR3 is TGTGCCAGCAGCTCGGACAGGGCGAACACCGGGGAGCTGTTTTTT. This encodes CASSSDRANTGELFF.

V gene TRBV19 combines with J gene TRBJ2-3; 11 nucleotides line up with TRBD1. Germline lookup yields CDR1 LNHDA and CDR2 SQIVND (reference sequence). This CDR3 is built from 17 residues. With 3 bases clipped from V and 4 bases from J, the junction kept 9 bases outside the gene matches. Here the CDR3 DNA reads TGTGCCAGTAGTATGCCCTGGACAGGGGGCCCCGCAGATACGCAGTATTTT. The encoded protein is CASSMPWTGGPADTQYF.

CDR3 sequence (DNA): TGTGCCAGTAGTGGGGCGGCCTTTAGCAATCAGCCCCAGCATTTT. This sequence encodes CASSGAAFSNQPQHF. The chain employs TRBV19 and TRBJ1-5; a possible D gene is TRBD1 (5 bases). The CDR3 loop spans 15 amino acids. Germline V gene sequence: CDR1 LNHDA, CDR2 SQIVND (reference sequence). V was shortened by 5 bases and J by 0 bases, with 11 bases between the two germline ends.

The chain links TRBV9 to TRBJ1-2; D unresolved. CDR1 and CDR2 from the germline V gene are SGDLS and YYNGEE. The CDR3 totals 12 residues. Trimming left V 3 bases short and J 4 bases short, with 7 bases between. Written as DNA, the CDR3 is TGTGCCAGCAGCGACTCCCTCTATGGCTACACCTTC. It yields the protein CASSDSLYGYTF. Variable domain in full (rest from reference TRBV9 and TRBJ1-2): DSGVTQTPKHLITATGQRVTLRCSPRSGDLSVYWYQQSLDQGLQFLIQYYNGEERAKGNILERFSAQQFPDLHSELNLSSLELGDSALYFCASSDSLYGYTFGSGTRLTVV.

The gene calls are TRBV7-2 and TRBJ1-5, with D tentatively TRBD1 (5 bases). CDR1 is SGHTA and CDR2 is FQGNSA in the germline V gene. The CDR3 spans 14 residues. V was shortened by 5 bases and J by 2 bases, with 10 bases between the two germline ends. CDR3 sequence reads: CASSTRVGNQPQHF. CDR3 in DNA: TGTGCCAGCAGCACCAGGGTCGGCAATCAGCCCCAGCATTTT.

The V and J genes are TRBV9 and TRBJ1-5; 8 bases align to TRBD1. Germline V CDR1 and CDR2: SGDLS, YYNGEE. The CDR3 totals 14 residues. J was trimmed by 3 bases and V by 3 bases; bases with no gene match: 2. CDR3 coding DNA: TGTGCCAGCAGCGGGACAGGGAACAATCAGCCCCAGCATTTT. It translates to CASSGTGNNQPQHF.

The chain carries TRBV7-3 and TRBJ1-1; D gene unclear. Between the trimmed V and J ends, which lost 5 bases and 6 bases, there was a span of 13 bases. This CDR3 comprises 13 residues. Germline CDR1 SGHTA, CDR2 FQGTGA. This chain's CDR3 is CASSPGDHPEAFF. The CDR3 coding sequence is TGTGCCAGCAGCCCAGGCGACCACCCTGAAGCTTTCTTT.

The chain joins TRBV5-1 to TRBJ2-1, with D possibly TRBD1 on 6 matching bases. V lost 2 bases and J lost 6, with 9 bases in between. Germline assignment: CDR1 SGHRS and CDR2 YFSETQ. This CDR3 comprises 13 residues. CDR3 residues: CASSFPGVNEQFF. The DNA for the CDR3 is TGCGCCAGCAGCTTCCCAGGGGTCAATGAGCAGTTCTTC. The entire variable domain, with the rest obtained from reference TRBV5-1 and TRBJ2-1, is as follows: KAGVTQTPRYLIKTRGQQVTLSCSPISGHRSVSWYQQTPGQGLQFLFEYFSETQRNKGNFPGRFSGRQFSNSRSEMNVSTLELGDSALYLCASSFPGVNEQFFGPGTRLTVL.

The rearrangement uses TRBV28 and TRBJ1-2; possibly TRBD1 for D (6 bases). The V gene lost 7 bases and the J gene lost 6 bases, with 12 bases spanning the gap. The CDR3 is 12 residues long. Germline V lookup: CDR1 MDHEN, CDR2 SYDVKM. The DNA of the CDR3 is TGTGCCAGCACCCCAGAGGGGGATGGCTACACCTTC. It translates to CASTPEGDGYTF.

The gene calls are TRBV19 and TRBJ1-1, with D perhaps TRBD1 (5 bases). The V gene lost 5 bases and the J gene lost 11 bases, with 15 bases spanning the gap. Germline V gene data show CDR1 as LNHDA and CDR2 as SQIVND (reference sequence). The length of the CDR3 is 12 residues. CDR3 DNA sequence: TGTGCCAGTAGTTTCGCCGACAGTGGCGCTTTCTTT. Translating gives CASSFADSGAFF.

DNA of the CDR3: TGTGCCAGCAGCCCGGGGACAGTGGGAGATACGCAGTATTTT. Protein sequence: CASSPGTVGDTQYF. V gene TRBV5-6 combines with J gene TRBJ2-3; the match to TRBD1 covers 7 bases. CDR3 size: 14 residues. V gave up 4 bases and J gave up 5 bases; unmatched junction bases: 7. Germline CDR1 SGHDT, CDR2 YYEEEE.

The chain joins TRBV3-1 (or the pseudogene TRBV3-2) to TRBJ2-6; D possibly corresponds to TRBD1 (5 bases). CDR1 LGHDT and CDR2 YNNKEL come from the germline V gene (reference sequence). The CDR3 totals 18 residues. V gave up 0 bases and J gave up 0 bases, with 12 bases separating them. CDR3 region: CASSQDRVLSSGANVLTF. The CDR3 DNA sequence: TGTGCCAGCAGCCAAGACAGGGTTTTAAGCTCTGGGGCCAACGTCCTGACTTTC.

The CDR3 coding sequence is TGTGCCAGCAGCACAGGGAACCGGGAGCAGTACTTC. Protein product: CASSTGNREQYF. The chain recombines TRBV11-3 with TRBJ2-7; weak D call: TRBD1 (6 bases). V lost 5 bases and J 7 bases, leaving 12 bases between the germline ends. This CDR3 spans 12 amino acids. CDR1 and CDR2 from the germline V gene are SGHNT and YENEEA. Variable domain in full (rest from reference TRBV11-3 and TRBJ2-7): EAGVVQSPRYKIIEKKQPVAFWCNPISGHNTLYWYLQNLGQGPELLIRYENEEAVDDSQLPKDRFSAERLKGVDSTLKIQPAELGDSAVYLCASSTGNREQYFGPGTRLTVT.

The chain joins TRBV9 to TRBJ1-2, with 8 bases that match TRBD1. Unmatched junction bases numbered 0, after V lost 0 bases and J lost 2 bases. This CDR3 spans 14 amino acids. The V gene's germline CDR1 is SGDLS and CDR2 YYNGEE. The DNA of the CDR3 is TGTGCCAGCAGCGTAGGACAGGGGAACTATGGCTACACCTTC. It translates to CASSVGQGNYGYTF. Variable domain in full (rest from reference TRBV9 and TRBJ1-2): DSGVTQTPKHLITATGQRVTLRCSPRSGDLSVYWYQQSLDQGLQFLIQYYNGEERAKGNILERFSAQQFPDLHSELNLSSLELGDSALYFCASSVGQGNYGYTFGSGTRLTVV.

The chain combines TRBV9 with TRBJ1-1; maybe TRBD1 (5 bases). Trimming stripped 3 bases from V and 1 base from J, with 10 bases between. The CDR3 runs 14 residues. Germline CDR1 and CDR2: SGDLS and YYNGEE. This CDR3 reads CASSAGHSNTEAFF. CDR3 DNA: TGTGCCAGCAGCGCCGGACATTCGAACACTGAAGCTTTCTTT.

The rearrangement uses TRBV12-5 and TRBJ2-7, with D perhaps matching TRBD2 (5 bases). The ends were cut back, 3 bases at V and 6 bases at J, with 18 bases in the middle. The germline CDR1 and CDR2 sequences are LGHNT and FRNRAP. The CDR3 is 15 residues long. For the CDR3, the DNA is TGTGCTAGTGGTTTACCAGGACCGGGATCAAGCGAGCAGTACTTC. This codes for CASGLPGPGSSEQYF.

The chain couples TRBV7-8 to TRBJ1-1, with TRBD1 identical over 7 bases. Looked up from germline, CDR1 is SGHVS and CDR2 is FQNEAQ. The CDR3 spans 13 residues. V lost 5 bases to trimming and J lost 5 bases; unmatched junction nucleotides: 5. CDR3: CASSMQGVTEAFF. The CDR3 DNA is TGTGCCAGCAGCATGCAGGGGGTTACTGAAGCTTTCTTT.

The V call is TRBV5-1, the J call TRBJ2-1; 9 bases map to TRBD1. This CDR3 comprises 16 residues. Per germline, CDR1 SGHRS and CDR2 YFSETQ. Germline trimming cut 5 bases from V and 1 base from J; bases unmatched to any gene: 7. The CDR3: CASSGRTGVSYNEQFF. CDR3 DNA sequence: TGCGCCAGCAGTGGGAGGACAGGGGTTTCCTACAATGAGCAGTTCTTC.